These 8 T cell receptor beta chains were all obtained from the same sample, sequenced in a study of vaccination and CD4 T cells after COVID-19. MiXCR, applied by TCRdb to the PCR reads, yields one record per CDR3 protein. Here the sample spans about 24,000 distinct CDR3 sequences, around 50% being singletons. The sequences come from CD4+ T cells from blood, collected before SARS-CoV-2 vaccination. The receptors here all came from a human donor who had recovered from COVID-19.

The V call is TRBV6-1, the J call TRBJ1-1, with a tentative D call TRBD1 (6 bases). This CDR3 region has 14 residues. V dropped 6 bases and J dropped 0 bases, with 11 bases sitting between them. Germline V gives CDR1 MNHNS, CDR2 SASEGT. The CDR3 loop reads CASREGHMNTEAFF. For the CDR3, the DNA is TGTGCCAGCAGGGAGGGACATATGAACACTGAAGCTTTCTTT.

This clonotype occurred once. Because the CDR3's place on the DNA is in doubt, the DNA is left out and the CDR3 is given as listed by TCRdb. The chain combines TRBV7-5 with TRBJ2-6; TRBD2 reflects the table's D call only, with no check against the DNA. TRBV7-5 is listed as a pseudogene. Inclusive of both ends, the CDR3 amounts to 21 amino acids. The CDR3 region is CISVPEVTRRVPNSGANVLTF.

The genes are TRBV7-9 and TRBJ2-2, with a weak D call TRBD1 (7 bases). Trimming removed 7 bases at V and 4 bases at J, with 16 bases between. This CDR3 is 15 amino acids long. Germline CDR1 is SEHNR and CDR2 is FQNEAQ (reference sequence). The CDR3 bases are TGTGCCAGCAAATTGAACAGGGGAGGCACCGGGGAGCTGTTTTTT. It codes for CASKLNRGGTGELFF.

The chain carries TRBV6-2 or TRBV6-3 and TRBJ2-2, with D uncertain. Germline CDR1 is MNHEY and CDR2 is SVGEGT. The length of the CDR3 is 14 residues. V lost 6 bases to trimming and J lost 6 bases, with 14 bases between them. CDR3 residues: CASRITYVAGELFF. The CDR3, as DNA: TGTGCCAGCAGGATCACCTATGTCGCCGGGGAGCTGTTTTTT.

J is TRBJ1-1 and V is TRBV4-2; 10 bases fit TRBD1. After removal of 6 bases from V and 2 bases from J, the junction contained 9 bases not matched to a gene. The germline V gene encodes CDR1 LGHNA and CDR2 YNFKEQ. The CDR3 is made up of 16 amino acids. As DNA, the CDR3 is TGTGCCAGCAGTCCTGAAGGGACAGGGGTTAACACTGAAGCTTTCTTT. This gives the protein CASSPEGTGVNTEAFF.

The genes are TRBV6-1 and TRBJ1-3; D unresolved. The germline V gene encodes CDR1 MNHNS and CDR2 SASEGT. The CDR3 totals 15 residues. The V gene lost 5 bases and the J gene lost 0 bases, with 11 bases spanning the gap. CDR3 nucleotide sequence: TGTGCCAGCAGTCCGGCGGGGAGCTCTGGAAACACCATATATTTT. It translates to CASSPAGSSGNTIYF.

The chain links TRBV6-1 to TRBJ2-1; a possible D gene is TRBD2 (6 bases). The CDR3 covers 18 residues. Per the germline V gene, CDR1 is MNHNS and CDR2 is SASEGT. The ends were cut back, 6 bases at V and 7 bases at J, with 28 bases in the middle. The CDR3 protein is CASSRGSGSGVWANEQFF. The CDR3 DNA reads TGTGCCAGCAGCCGCGGTTCGGGTTCGGGAGTCTGGGCTAATGAGCAGTTCTTC.

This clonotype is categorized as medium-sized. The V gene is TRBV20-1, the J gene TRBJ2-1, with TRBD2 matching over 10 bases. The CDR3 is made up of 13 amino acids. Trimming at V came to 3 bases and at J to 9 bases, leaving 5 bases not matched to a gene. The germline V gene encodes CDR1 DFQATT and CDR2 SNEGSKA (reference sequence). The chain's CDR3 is CSASSLAGVEQFF. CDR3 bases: TGCAGTGCTAGCTCGCTAGCGGGAGTTGAGCAGTTCTTC.